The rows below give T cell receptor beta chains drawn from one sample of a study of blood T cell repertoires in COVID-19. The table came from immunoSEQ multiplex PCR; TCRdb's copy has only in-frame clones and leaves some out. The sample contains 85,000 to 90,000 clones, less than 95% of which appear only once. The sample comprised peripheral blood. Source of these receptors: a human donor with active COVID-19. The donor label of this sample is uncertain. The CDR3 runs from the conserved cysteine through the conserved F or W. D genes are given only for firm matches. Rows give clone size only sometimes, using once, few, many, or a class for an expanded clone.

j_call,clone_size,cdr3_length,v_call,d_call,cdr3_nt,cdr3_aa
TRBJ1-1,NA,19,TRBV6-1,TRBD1,TGTGCCAGCAGTGAAGGCGGGATGCTGGGACAGCCTCTGAACACTGAAGCTTTCTTT,CASSEGGMLGQPLNTEAFF
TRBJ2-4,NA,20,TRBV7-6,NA,TGTGCCAGCAAAAAGGAGGGGACGGGTGTTTTACTATTAGCCAAAAACATTCAGTACTTC,CASKKEGTGVLLLAKNIQYF
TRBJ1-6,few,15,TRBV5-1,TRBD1,TGCGCCAGCAGCCTTCGGACAGGGGGCGATTCACCCCTCCACTTT,CASSLRTGGDSPLHF
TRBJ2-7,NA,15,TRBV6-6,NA,TGTGCCAGCAGTTACTCCTCCGGACTGGGCTACGAGCAGTACTTC,CASSYSSGLGYEQYF
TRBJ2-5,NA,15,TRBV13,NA,TGTGCCAGCAGAAATAAACGACAGGCGCAAGAGACCCAGTACTTC,CASRNKRQAQETQYF
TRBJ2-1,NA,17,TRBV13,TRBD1,TGTGCCAGCAGCTCGACAGGGGCGCAAGGATTATGGTATGAGCAGTTCTTC,CASSSTGAQGLWYEQFF
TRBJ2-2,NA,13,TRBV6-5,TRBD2,TGTGCCACCGCCGGGGGGGCTGCCGGGGAGCTGTTTTTT,CATAGGAAGELFF
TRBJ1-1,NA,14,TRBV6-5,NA,TGTGCCAGCAGCCTAGACTTATCCGGCACTGAAGCTTTCTTT,CASSLDLSGTEAFF
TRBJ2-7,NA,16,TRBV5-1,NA,TGCGCCAGCAGCTTTAGTTCAGGGGGGTTTAGCTACGAGCAGTACTTC,CASSFSSGGFSYEQYF
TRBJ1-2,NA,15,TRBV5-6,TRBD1,TGTGCCAGCAGCCCCATGCCAGGGGGGATTACTGGCTACACCTTC,CASSPMPGGITGYTF
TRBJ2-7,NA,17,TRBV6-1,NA,TGTGCCAGCAGTGAAGGAATGGGGGGGCAAGGGTCCTACGAGCAGTACTTC,CASSEGMGGQGSYEQYF
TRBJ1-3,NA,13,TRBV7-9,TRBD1,TGTGCCTCGGGACAGGGAACAGGAAACACCATATATTTT,CASGQGTGNTIYF
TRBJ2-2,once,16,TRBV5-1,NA,TGCGCCAGCAGCTTGGACGCGGCTACGAACACCGGGGAGCTGTTTTTT,CASSLDAATNTGELFF
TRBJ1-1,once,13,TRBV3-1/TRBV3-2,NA,TGTGCCAGCGTCCATTCCGGTAACACTGAAGCTTTCTTT,CASVHSGNTEAFF
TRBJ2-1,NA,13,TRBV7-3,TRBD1,TGTGCCAGCAGCTTAATCGAAGGGGGCGAGCAGTTCTTC,CASSLIEGGEQFF
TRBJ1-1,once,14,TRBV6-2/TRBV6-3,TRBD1,TGTGCCAGCAGCGATCCTAAGGGGGCGGTTGGAGCTTTCTTT,CASSDPKGAVGAFF
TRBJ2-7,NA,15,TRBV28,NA,TGTGCCAGCAGTTTAACGGCTTTAGGGAGATACGAGCAGTACTTC,CASSLTALGRYEQYF
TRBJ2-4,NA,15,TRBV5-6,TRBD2,TGTGCCAGCAGCTTTGCCGGGACTAGCGGGGGGTTGAGGTACTTC,CASSFAGTSGGLRYF
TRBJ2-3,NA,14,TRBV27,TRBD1,TGTGCCAGCAGTCTGGGACAGGGGGCAGATACGCAGTATTTT,CASSLGQGADTQYF
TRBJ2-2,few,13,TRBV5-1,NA,TGCGCCAGCAAACTCCTACTAGTCGGGGAGCTGTTTTTT,CASKLLLVGELFF
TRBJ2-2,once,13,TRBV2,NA,TGTGCCAGCAGCTGGACTAAACCCGGGGAGCTGTTTTTT,CASSWTKPGELFF
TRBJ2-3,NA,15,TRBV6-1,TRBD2,TGTGCCAGCAGTGAAATAGCGGGGTGGACAGATACGCAGTATTTT,CASSEIAGWTDTQYF
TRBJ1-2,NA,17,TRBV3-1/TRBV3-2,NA,TGTGCCAGCAGCCTCCAGGGCGGTACGACTGCTAACTATGGCTACACCTTC,CASSLQGGTTANYGYTF
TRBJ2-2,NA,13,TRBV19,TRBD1,TGTGCCAGTACGACAGGGGGCACCGGGGAGCTGTTTTTT,CASTTGGTGELFF
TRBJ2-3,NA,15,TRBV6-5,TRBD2,TGTGCCAGCAGTTCGGTCGGGGGGATCACAGATACGCAGTATTTT,CASSSVGGITDTQYF
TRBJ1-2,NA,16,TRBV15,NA,TGTGCCACCAGCAGAGATTCGGTGGGGGGGGACTATGGCTACACCTTC,CATSRDSVGGDYGYTF
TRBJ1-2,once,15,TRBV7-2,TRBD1,TGTGCCAGCAGCTTAGGCGGGACAGGGGACTATGGCTACACCTTC,CASSLGGTGDYGYTF
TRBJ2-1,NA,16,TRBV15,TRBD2,TGTGCCACCCGCAAAGCGGGGACTGGCTCCTACAATGAGCAGTTCTTC,CATRKAGTGSYNEQFF
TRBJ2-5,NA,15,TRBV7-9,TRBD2,TGTGCCAGCAGCTTAGTGACTAGCGGAAAAGAGACCCAGTACTTC,CASSLVTSGKETQYF